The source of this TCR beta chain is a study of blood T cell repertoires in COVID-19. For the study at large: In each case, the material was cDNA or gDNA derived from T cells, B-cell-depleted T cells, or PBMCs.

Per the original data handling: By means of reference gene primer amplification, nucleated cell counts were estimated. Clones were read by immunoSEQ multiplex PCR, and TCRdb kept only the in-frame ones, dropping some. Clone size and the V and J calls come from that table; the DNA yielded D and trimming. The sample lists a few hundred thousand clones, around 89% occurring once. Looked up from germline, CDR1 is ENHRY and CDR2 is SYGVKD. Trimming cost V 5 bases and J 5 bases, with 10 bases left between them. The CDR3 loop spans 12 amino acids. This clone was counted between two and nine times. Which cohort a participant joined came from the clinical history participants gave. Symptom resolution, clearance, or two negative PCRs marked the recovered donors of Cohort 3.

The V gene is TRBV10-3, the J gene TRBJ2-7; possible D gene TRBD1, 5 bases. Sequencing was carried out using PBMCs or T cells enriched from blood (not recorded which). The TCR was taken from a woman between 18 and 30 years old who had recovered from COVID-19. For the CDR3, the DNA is TGTGCCATCAGTCCCCAGACAGACGAGCAGTACTTC. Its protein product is CAISPQTDEQYF.